This is a list of T cell receptor beta chains from one sample in a study of blood T cell repertoires in COVID-19. TCRdb keeps only in-frame clones here, not all; method: immunoSEQ multiplex PCR. The data show roughly 53,000 clones, approximately 80% seen once. The specimen was peripheral blood. The receptors originated from a man between 65 and 85 years old with active or convalescent COVID-19. Each CDR3 is given with its conserved first and last residue. Each record gives: V gene, J gene, D gene, clone size, CDR3 protein, CDR3 DNA. A D gene is named only where the DNA matches it firmly. Size is omitted from some rows. Given values are once, few, many or a class for expanded clones.

v_gene: TRBV12-5; j_gene: TRBJ2-5; d_gene: TRBD1; abundance: -; CDR3aa: CASGPSQGAVETQYF; CDR3nt: TGTGCTAGTGGTCCGTCACAGGGGGCGGTGGAGACCCAGTACTTC
v_gene: TRBV19; j_gene: TRBJ2-1; d_gene: TRBD2; abundance: -; CDR3aa: CASSTKRGLNNEQFF; CDR3nt: TGTGCCAGTAGTACCAAGCGGGGTTTAAACAATGAGCAGTTCTTC
v_gene: TRBV9; j_gene: TRBJ2-1; d_gene: TRBD2; abundance: -; CDR3aa: CASSSRGASGSNEQFF; CDR3nt: TGTGCCAGCAGCTCTCGGGGGGCTAGCGGGAGCAATGAGCAGTTCTTC
v_gene: TRBV4-1; j_gene: TRBJ1-2; d_gene: -; abundance: -; CDR3aa: CASSQPRQAANYGYTF; CDR3nt: TGCGCCAGCAGCCAACCTAGACAGGCCGCTAACTATGGCTACACCTTC
v_gene: TRBV2; j_gene: TRBJ1-5; d_gene: TRBD1; abundance: -; CDR3aa: CASSPEQGAIQPQHF; CDR3nt: TGTGCCAGTTCTCCTGAGCAGGGGGCTATTCAGCCCCAGCATTTT
v_gene: TRBV5-5; j_gene: TRBJ1-5; d_gene: -; abundance: -; CDR3aa: CASSLVRQPYGNQPQHF; CDR3nt: TGTGCCAGCAGCTTGGTCAGACAGCCCTATGGCAATCAGCCCCAGCATTTT
v_gene: TRBV7-2; j_gene: TRBJ2-7; d_gene: -; abundance: -; CDR3aa: CASSLVYEQYF; CDR3nt: TGTGCCAGCAGCTTAGTATACGAGCAGTACTTC
v_gene: TRBV27; j_gene: TRBJ1-2; d_gene: TRBD1; abundance: -; CDR3aa: CASSLLVPGGQGGTKNYGYTF; CDR3nt: TGTGCCAGCAGTTTATTAGTCCCGGGGGGACAGGGTGGAACCAAGAACTATGGCTACACCTTC
v_gene: TRBV20-1; j_gene: TRBJ2-7; d_gene: -; abundance: -; CDR3aa: CSASHGVGYEQYF; CDR3nt: TGCAGTGCTAGTCACGGGGTAGGGTACGAGCAGTACTTC
v_gene: TRBV6-1; j_gene: TRBJ2-7; d_gene: -; abundance: -; CDR3aa: CASSESVIGPYEQYF; CDR3nt: TGTGCCAGCAGTGAAAGCGTTATAGGCCCCTACGAGCAGTACTTC
v_gene: TRBV5-1; j_gene: TRBJ2-5; d_gene: TRBD2; abundance: -; CDR3aa: CASSLGLAGGKETQYF; CDR3nt: TGCGCCAGCAGCTTGGGGCTAGCGGGGGGGAAAGAGACCCAGTACTTC
v_gene: TRBV6-5; j_gene: TRBJ2-7; d_gene: -; abundance: once; CDR3aa: CASSRGSYEQYF; CDR3nt: TGTGCCAGCAGCCGGGGGTCCTACGAGCAGTACTTC
v_gene: TRBV3-1/TRBV3-2; j_gene: TRBJ1-1; d_gene: -; abundance: few; CDR3aa: CASSQRGGFLRAFF; CDR3nt: TGTGCCAGCAGCCAAAGGGGAGGTTTTCTCCGAGCTTTCTTT
v_gene: TRBV5-1; j_gene: TRBJ2-7; d_gene: -; abundance: -; CDR3aa: CASSWAGKFDEQYF; CDR3nt: TGCGCCAGCAGCTGGGCAGGGAAGTTTGACGAGCAGTACTTC
v_gene: TRBV6-5; j_gene: TRBJ2-5; d_gene: TRBD1; abundance: -; CDR3aa: CASGIRGRGLETQYF; CDR3nt: TGTGCCAGCGGTATTAGGGGGCGCGGTTTAGAGACCCAGTACTTC
v_gene: TRBV5-6; j_gene: TRBJ1-5; d_gene: -; abundance: -; CDR3aa: CASSWGDNQPQHF; CDR3nt: TGTGCCAGCAGCTGGGGGGATAATCAGCCCCAGCATTTT
v_gene: TRBV5-6; j_gene: TRBJ1-3; d_gene: TRBD1; abundance: -; CDR3aa: CASSIRGQNSGNTIYF; CDR3nt: TGTGCCAGCAGCATAAGGGGACAGAACTCTGGAAACACCATATATTTT
v_gene: TRBV24-1; j_gene: TRBJ2-3; d_gene: -; abundance: once; CDR3aa: CATSGPTSTDTQYF; CDR3nt: TGTGCCACCAGTGGTCCGACTAGCACAGATACGCAGTATTTT
v_gene: TRBV19; j_gene: TRBJ1-4; d_gene: TRBD1; abundance: -; CDR3aa: CASSPSGQLNEKLFF; CDR3nt: TGTGCCAGTAGCCCATCGGGACAGCTTAATGAAAAACTGTTTTTT
v_gene: TRBV29-1; j_gene: TRBJ1-2; d_gene: -; abundance: -; CDR3aa: CSVEAQAGPYGYTF; CDR3nt: TGCAGCGTTGAAGCACAGGCAGGACCCTATGGCTACACCTTC
v_gene: TRBV2; j_gene: TRBJ2-7; d_gene: TRBD2; abundance: -; CDR3aa: CASSGGLGGMYEQYF; CDR3nt: TGTGCCAGCAGTGGGGGCCTCGGGGGGATGTACGAGCAGTACTTC
v_gene: TRBV27; j_gene: TRBJ1-5; d_gene: -; abundance: -; CDR3aa: CASSLRYSNQPQHF; CDR3nt: TGTGCCAGCAGTTTACGGTATAGCAATCAGCCCCAGCATTTT
v_gene: TRBV7-2; j_gene: TRBJ1-5; d_gene: TRBD1; abundance: -; CDR3aa: CASSLVGTGVQPQHF; CDR3nt: TGTGCCAGCAGCTTAGTGGGGACAGGGGTCCAGCCCCAGCATTTT
v_gene: TRBV5-1; j_gene: TRBJ2-1; d_gene: TRBD2; abundance: -; CDR3aa: CASSLSVAGVSGEQFF; CDR3nt: TGCGCCAGCAGCCTTTCCGTAGCGGGGGTGTCCGGTGAGCAGTTCTTC
v_gene: TRBV7-2; j_gene: TRBJ1-1; d_gene: -; abundance: -; CDR3aa: CASSRVGGTEAFF; CDR3nt: TGTGCCAGCAGCCGCGTCGGGGGCACTGAAGCTTTCTTT
v_gene: TRBV7-3; j_gene: TRBJ2-1; d_gene: TRBD2; abundance: once; CDR3aa: CASSHSVASGSYEQFF; CDR3nt: TGTGCCAGCAGCCACAGCGTCGCTAGCGGGAGCTATGAGCAGTTCTTC
v_gene: TRBV7-2; j_gene: TRBJ2-7; d_gene: -; abundance: -; CDR3aa: CASSLRPQGFPYEQYF; CDR3nt: TGTGCCAGCAGCTTAAGGCCCCAGGGGTTTCCCTACGAGCAGTACTTC
v_gene: TRBV6-5; j_gene: TRBJ2-7; d_gene: -; abundance: -; CDR3aa: CASRRIRRVDEQYF; CDR3nt: TGTGCCAGCAGGCGGATCCGCCGGGTCGACGAGCAGTACTTC
v_gene: TRBV5-1; j_gene: TRBJ2-3; d_gene: TRBD1; abundance: -; CDR3aa: CASSTGRGTGDLLSADTQYF; CDR3nt: TGCGCCAGCAGCACTGGGAGGGGGACAGGGGACCTTCTAAGCGCAGATACGCAGTATTTT
v_gene: TRBV7-2; j_gene: TRBJ1-1; d_gene: TRBD1; abundance: -; CDR3aa: CASSYTPGGTEAFF; CDR3nt: TGTGCCAGCAGCTACACGCCAGGGGGCACTGAAGCTTTCTTT
v_gene: TRBV4-2; j_gene: TRBJ2-7; d_gene: -; abundance: few; CDR3aa: CASSLRVVQEGSYEQYF; CDR3nt: TGTGCCAGCAGCCTAAGAGTGGTGCAGGAGGGGAGCTACGAGCAGTACTTC
v_gene: TRBV9; j_gene: TRBJ2-2; d_gene: TRBD2; abundance: -; CDR3aa: CASSVLSSGSGSTGELFF; CDR3nt: TGTGCCAGCAGCGTATTGAGCAGCGGGAGTGGGTCCACCGGGGAGCTGTTTTTT
v_gene: TRBV5-4; j_gene: TRBJ2-1; d_gene: TRBD2; abundance: -; CDR3aa: CASSLTSGVGEQFF; CDR3nt: TGTGCCAGCAGCTTGACTAGCGGGGTGGGTGAGCAGTTCTTC
v_gene: TRBV19; j_gene: TRBJ1-2; d_gene: TRBD1; abundance: -; CDR3aa: CATSDRGDGYTF; CDR3nt: TGTGCCACCTCTGACAGGGGAGACGGCTACACCTTC
v_gene: TRBV5-1; j_gene: TRBJ1-2; d_gene: -; abundance: -; CDR3aa: CASSPTGSPNYGYTF; CDR3nt: TGCGCCAGCAGCCCGACAGGATCCCCGAACTATGGCTACACCTTC
v_gene: TRBV5-1; j_gene: TRBJ2-1; d_gene: TRBD1; abundance: once; CDR3aa: CASSKTGGNNEQFF; CDR3nt: TGCGCCAGCAGCAAGACAGGGGGGAACAATGAGCAGTTCTTC
v_gene: TRBV6-2/TRBV6-3; j_gene: TRBJ2-5; d_gene: TRBD2; abundance: -; CDR3aa: CASSSGTSGGRETQYF; CDR3nt: TGTGCCAGCAGTTCCGGGACTAGCGGAGGGCGAGAGACCCAGTACTTC
v_gene: TRBV6-6; j_gene: TRBJ1-1; d_gene: TRBD1; abundance: -; CDR3aa: CASSFRDRVTEAFF; CDR3nt: TGTGCCAGCAGTTTCCGGGACAGGGTAACTGAAGCTTTCTTT
v_gene: TRBV5-4; j_gene: TRBJ1-4; d_gene: -; abundance: -; CDR3aa: CASRPGTSEEKLFF; CDR3nt: TGTGCCAGCAGACCGGGTACTAGCGAGGAAAAACTGTTTTTT
v_gene: TRBV30; j_gene: TRBJ2-7; d_gene: TRBD1; abundance: -; CDR3aa: CAWGTGGSYEQYF; CDR3nt: TGTGCCTGGGGGACAGGGGGCTCCTACGAGCAGTACTTC
v_gene: TRBV6-2/TRBV6-3; j_gene: TRBJ1-1; d_gene: -; abundance: -; CDR3aa: CASSSALPNYGTEAFF; CDR3nt: TGTGCCAGCAGTAGCGCACTCCCAAATTACGGGACTGAAGCTTTCTTT
v_gene: TRBV5-1; j_gene: TRBJ2-7; d_gene: -; abundance: once; CDR3aa: CASSLDRETYEQYF; CDR3nt: TGCGCCAGCAGCTTGGATCGGGAAACCTACGAGCAGTACTTC